The sequence of this TCR beta chain was determined in a study of T cell responses to AZD1222 COVID-19 vaccine. As for this clone: The antigen is not known.

Sequenced by immunoSEQ multiplex PCR; TCRdb stores in-frame clones only, minus some. This repertoire shows roughly 120,000 clones, around 91% found once; its top ten account for roughly 1.5%. Study-wide results and caveats: Donors skewed white British and female; clonal diversity was possibly underestimated. Nearly half of the spike-specific TCRs reportedly recognize variant regions that carry no mutations. Spike was spanned by vaccine-associated CD4 TCRs, which were dominant at 160-218 and 743-854.

V dropped 5 bases and J dropped 4; count of bases not matched to a gene: 7. The CDR3 is 14 residues long. Germline CDR1 and CDR2: SQVTM and ANQGSEA. The source material was peripheral blood, sampled 28 days after the second AZD1222 dose. The TCR was taken from an adult who received the AZD1222 COVID-19 vaccine. This sequence joins TRBV29-1 and TRBJ2-1; 8 nucleotides line up with TRBD1. This CDR3 is CSVSRGLDYNEQFF. The CDR3 nucleotides read TGCAGCGTTAGCAGGGGGCTCGATTACAATGAGCAGTTCTTC.